This T cell receptor (beta chain) derives from a study of radiation and T cells in renal cell carcinoma. Sequenced by immunoSEQ multiplex PCR; TCRdb stores in-frame clones only, minus some. The sample lists around 18,000 clones, approximately 58% occurring once. Treatment reported: treatment-naive control, cytoreductive nephrectomy. V dropped 0 bases and J dropped 5 bases, with 12 bases sitting between them. CDR1 is MRHNA and CDR2 is SNTAGT in the germline V gene. The CDR3 totals 15 residues. This rearrangement joins TRBV6-4 to TRBJ2-3; possibly TRBD2 for D (5 bases). The clonotype originates from a man aged 35 to 55 with renal cell carcinoma. The input for sequencing was tumor tissue, taken from a patient whose treatment was nephrectomy without radiotherapy. CDR3 coding DNA: TGTGCCAGCAGTGACTCTCTGGCCGGGGTAGATACGCAGTATTTT. Translated: CASSDSLAGVDTQYF.